Listed below are T cell receptor beta chains from one sample, sequenced in a study of blood T cell repertoires in COVID-19. Some clones are missing from TCRdb's copy, which holds only in-frame ones; the method was immunoSEQ multiplex PCR. This table holds around 170,000 clones, about four fifths found once. The source material was peripheral blood. The origin of the receptors is a woman in her 70s with COVID-19, enrolled during active disease. CDR3s include the opening cysteine and the closing phenylalanine or tryptophan. Fields, in order: D gene, J gene, clone size, V gene, CDR3 protein, CDR3 DNA. D genes are given only for firm matches. The size entry is marked missing in some rows and otherwise reads once, few, many or a size class.

d_call: TRBD2; j_call: TRBJ2-1; clone_size: .; v_call: TRBV15; cdr3_aa: CATSPMTSGLAEQFF; cdr3_nt: TGTGCCACCAGCCCAATGACTAGCGGGCTTGCTGAGCAGTTCTTC
d_call: .; j_call: TRBJ1-2; clone_size: .; v_call: TRBV5-8; cdr3_aa: CASSLSRGYGYTF; cdr3_nt: TGTGCCAGCAGCTTGTCCAGGGGCTATGGCTACACCTTC
d_call: .; j_call: TRBJ1-1; clone_size: few; v_call: TRBV13; cdr3_aa: CASSSVSGQGSTEAFF; cdr3_nt: TGTGCCAGCAGCTCAGTCTCCGGGCAGGGAAGCACTGAAGCTTTCTTT
d_call: TRBD2; j_call: TRBJ2-1; clone_size: .; v_call: TRBV18; cdr3_aa: CASSPRGRPYNEQFF; cdr3_nt: TGTGCCAGCTCACCACGCGGGAGGCCCTACAATGAGCAGTTCTTC
d_call: .; j_call: TRBJ1-3; clone_size: .; v_call: TRBV28; cdr3_aa: CASSLRVGNTIYF; cdr3_nt: TGTGCCAGCAGTTTACGAGTCGGAAACACCATATATTTT
d_call: .; j_call: TRBJ2-7; clone_size: .; v_call: TRBV29-1; cdr3_aa: CSANLQGWDEQYF; cdr3_nt: TGCAGCGCTAATCTTCAGGGATGGGACGAGCAGTACTTC
d_call: .; j_call: TRBJ2-2; clone_size: few; v_call: TRBV2; cdr3_aa: CASSEGGRDTGELFF; cdr3_nt: TGTGCCAGCAGTGAAGGGGGGCGAGACACCGGGGAGCTGTTTTTT
d_call: .; j_call: TRBJ1-2; clone_size: .; v_call: TRBV3-1/TRBV3-2; cdr3_aa: CASDYRESKGYTF; cdr3_nt: TGTGCCAGCGACTACCGGGAGTCAAAAGGCTACACCTTC
d_call: .; j_call: TRBJ2-1; clone_size: .; v_call: TRBV29-1; cdr3_aa: CSVDATKPGTLRAEQFF; cdr3_nt: TGCAGCGTTGACGCTACTAAACCCGGGACTTTAAGAGCTGAGCAGTTCTTC
d_call: TRBD1; j_call: TRBJ2-7; clone_size: .; v_call: TRBV10-1; cdr3_aa: CASSARDRASEQYF; cdr3_nt: TGCGCCAGCAGTGCCCGGGACAGGGCGAGCGAGCAGTACTTC
d_call: TRBD1; j_call: TRBJ1-2; clone_size: .; v_call: TRBV5-8; cdr3_aa: CASSPGQGSYTF; cdr3_nt: TGTGCCAGCAGCCCTGGACAGGGGAGCTACACCTTC
d_call: TRBD1; j_call: TRBJ1-5; clone_size: .; v_call: TRBV24-1; cdr3_aa: CATSETGGGGNQPQHF; cdr3_nt: TGTGCCACCAGTGAAACAGGGGGAGGGGGCAATCAGCCCCAGCATTTT
d_call: .; j_call: TRBJ1-2; clone_size: once; v_call: TRBV7-8; cdr3_aa: CASSLVDSRFFRKNYGYTF; cdr3_nt: TGTGCCAGCAGCTTAGTAGACAGTCGGTTTTTCAGAAAGAACTATGGCTACACCTTC
d_call: TRBD1; j_call: TRBJ2-7; clone_size: .; v_call: TRBV5-4; cdr3_aa: CASSAAPGTGYEQYF; cdr3_nt: TGTGCCAGCAGCGCGGCCCCCGGGACAGGCTACGAGCAGTACTTC
d_call: TRBD2; j_call: TRBJ2-7; clone_size: .; v_call: TRBV5-1; cdr3_aa: CASSLWLAGSYEQYF; cdr3_nt: TGCGCCAGCAGCTTGTGGCTAGCGGGCTCCTACGAGCAGTACTTC
d_call: .; j_call: TRBJ2-2; clone_size: .; v_call: TRBV11-3; cdr3_aa: CASSLDRKGGELFF; cdr3_nt: TGTGCCAGCAGCTTAGATCGTAAGGGGGGGGAGCTGTTTTTT
d_call: .; j_call: TRBJ1-1; clone_size: .; v_call: TRBV5-5; cdr3_aa: CASSLAGNTEAFF; cdr3_nt: TGTGCCAGCAGCTTGGCAGGGAACACTGAAGCTTTCTTT
d_call: .; j_call: TRBJ2-3; clone_size: .; v_call: TRBV5-1; cdr3_aa: CASSLDGASTDTQYF; cdr3_nt: TGCGCCAGCAGCTTGGACGGAGCTAGCACAGATACGCAGTATTTT
d_call: TRBD1; j_call: TRBJ2-7; clone_size: .; v_call: TRBV25-1; cdr3_aa: CASSEYGGTAIYEQYF; cdr3_nt: TGTGCCAGCAGTGAATATGGTGGGACAGCGATCTACGAGCAGTACTTC
d_call: .; j_call: TRBJ1-2; clone_size: .; v_call: TRBV5-1; cdr3_aa: CASSRTAGVDGYTF; cdr3_nt: TGCGCCAGCAGCCGGACTGCAGGGGTTGACGGCTACACCTTC
d_call: TRBD2; j_call: TRBJ2-7; clone_size: .; v_call: TRBV6-4; cdr3_aa: CASSDYTSGGYEQYF; cdr3_nt: TGTGCCAGCAGTGACTATACTAGCGGGGGGTACGAGCAGTACTTC
d_call: TRBD1; j_call: TRBJ2-3; clone_size: .; v_call: TRBV7-8; cdr3_aa: CATETGGPDTQYF; cdr3_nt: TGTGCCACCGAGACAGGGGGCCCAGATACGCAGTATTTT
d_call: TRBD1; j_call: TRBJ2-2; clone_size: .; v_call: TRBV6-5; cdr3_aa: CASRKTGGGGELFF; cdr3_nt: TGTGCCAGCAGGAAGACAGGGGGCGGCGGGGAGCTGTTTTTT
d_call: .; j_call: TRBJ1-1; clone_size: few; v_call: TRBV7-2; cdr3_aa: CASSLMGRGGTEAFF; cdr3_nt: TGTGCCAGCAGCCTCATGGGGAGGGGGGGAACTGAAGCTTTCTTT
d_call: TRBD1; j_call: TRBJ1-2; clone_size: .; v_call: TRBV30; cdr3_aa: CAWSRQGTDTYGYTF; cdr3_nt: TGTGCCTGGAGTAGACAGGGGACAGACACCTATGGCTACACCTTC
d_call: .; j_call: TRBJ1-3; clone_size: .; v_call: TRBV7-9; cdr3_aa: CASSFPLGISGNTIYF; cdr3_nt: TGTGCCAGCAGCTTTCCCCTTGGCATCTCTGGAAACACCATATATTTT
d_call: TRBD2; j_call: TRBJ2-7; clone_size: once; v_call: TRBV6-5; cdr3_aa: CASISGTSGVYEQYF; cdr3_nt: TGTGCCAGCATCTCCGGGACTAGCGGTGTCTACGAGCAGTACTTC
d_call: .; j_call: TRBJ1-1; clone_size: once; v_call: TRBV19; cdr3_aa: CASSIEPGRDTEAFF; cdr3_nt: TGTGCCAGTAGTATAGAGCCGGGTCGGGACACTGAAGCTTTCTTT
d_call: .; j_call: TRBJ1-5; clone_size: few; v_call: TRBV4-2; cdr3_aa: CASSSLGQGLIQGDQPQHF; cdr3_nt: TGTGCCAGCAGCAGTTTAGGTCAGGGGCTCATCCAGGGCGATCAGCCCCAGCATTTT
d_call: TRBD1; j_call: TRBJ2-6; clone_size: .; v_call: TRBV11-2; cdr3_aa: CASSLDGGDRVFSGANVLTF; cdr3_nt: TGTGCCAGCAGCTTAGATGGCGGGGACAGGGTTTTCTCTGGGGCCAACGTCCTGACTTTC
d_call: .; j_call: TRBJ2-1; clone_size: .; v_call: TRBV21-1; cdr3_aa: CASSPRTSVSSYNEQFF; cdr3_nt: TGTGCCAGCAGCCCCCGGACTAGCGTAAGCTCCTACAATGAGCAGTTCTTC
d_call: .; j_call: TRBJ2-5; clone_size: once; v_call: TRBV28; cdr3_aa: CASSPADGQETQYF; cdr3_nt: TGTGCCAGCAGCCCAGCGGACGGGCAAGAGACCCAGTACTTC
d_call: .; j_call: TRBJ2-6; clone_size: .; v_call: TRBV19; cdr3_aa: CASSPQQGDSGANVLTF; cdr3_nt: TGTGCCAGTAGTCCACAACAGGGTGACTCTGGGGCCAACGTCCTGACTTTC
d_call: .; j_call: TRBJ1-2; clone_size: few; v_call: TRBV2; cdr3_aa: CASSGGRGYGYTF; cdr3_nt: TGTGCCAGCAGTGGCGGCAGGGGATATGGCTACACCTTC
d_call: .; j_call: TRBJ1-6; clone_size: few; v_call: TRBV27; cdr3_aa: CASSYRPGTPYNSPLHF; cdr3_nt: TGTGCCAGCAGTTATAGGCCGGGGACACCCTATAATTCACCCCTCCACTTT
d_call: TRBD1; j_call: TRBJ1-5; clone_size: .; v_call: TRBV2; cdr3_aa: CASTPSSGGQPQHF; cdr3_nt: TGTGCCAGCACCCCCTCGTCAGGGGGGCAGCCCCAGCATTTT
d_call: .; j_call: TRBJ2-5; clone_size: .; v_call: TRBV19; cdr3_aa: CASRSAPAGETQYF; cdr3_nt: TGTGCCAGTAGGTCAGCCCCTGCGGGAGAGACCCAGTACTTC